This T cell receptor (beta chain) came from a study of blood T cell repertoires in COVID-19. Across the study: From the United States, Italy and Spain came samples of acute and convalescent COVID-19.

Trimming stripped 7 bases from V and 0 bases from J, with 4 bases between. There are 12 residues in the CDR3. Per germline, CDR1 MNHEY and CDR2 SMNVEV (reference sequence). Methods used by the authors: Scientists estimated how many nucleated cells there were by amplifying reference gene primers. Profiling relied on immunoSEQ multiplex PCR, and the TCRdb table lists in-frame clones only, not all of them. For V, J and clone size, that table is used; D and trimming come from the DNA. Of approximately 390,000 clones in the sample, approximately 86% were seen once. Across about two dozen US areas, participants ranged in age from roughly 18 to 95 years.

The chain employs TRBV27 and TRBJ1-3; D is undetermined. This TCR derives from a woman aged 40 to 50 with acute COVID-19. The sequencing sample was made of PBMCs or T cells enriched from blood (not recorded which). CDR3 amino acids: CASISSGNTIYF. CDR3 bases: TGTGCCAGCATTAGCTCTGGAAACACCATATATTTT.